Listed below are T cell receptor beta chains from one sample, sequenced in a study of control samples from healthy donors and cancer patients. Repertoires were generated with immunoSEQ multiplex PCR, while TCRdb's copy carries only in-frame clones and drops some. Counted here are tens of thousands of clones, approximately 89% occurring once; the ten biggest clones make up roughly a fifth. The sample comprised blood. These receptors were obtained from a man aged 50 to 60 in good health. Both conserved end residues are part of each CDR3. D genes are given only for firm matches. Rows give clone size only sometimes, using once, few, many, or a class for an expanded clone.

v_gene	d_gene	abundance	j_gene	CDR3aa	CDR3nt
TRBV25-1	.	.	TRBJ1-2	CASSDGRYGYTF	TGTGCCAGCAGTGACGGAAGATATGGCTACACCTTC
TRBV7-6	.	.	TRBJ1-1	CASRADLMNTEAFF	TGTGCCAGCAGGGCAGACCTAATGAACACTGAAGCTTTCTTT
TRBV6-6	.	.	TRBJ1-2	CASGRQTFDGYTF	TGTGCCAGCGGTAGACAGACTTTTGATGGCTACACCTTC
TRBV18	TRBD1	.	TRBJ1-2	CASSTLTGANYGYTF	TGTGCCAGCTCAACCCTGACAGGGGCGAACTATGGCTACACCTTC
TRBV10-2	.	.	TRBJ2-3	CASRGNRVLLDTQYF	TGCGCCAGCAGAGGAAACAGGGTTTTGTTGGATACGCAGTATTTT
TRBV18	.	.	TRBJ1-1	CASSPELRHEAFF	TGTGCCAGCTCACCAGAGTTACGGCATGAAGCTTTCTTT
TRBV12-3/TRBV12-4	.	.	TRBJ1-1	CASSLELGAGAFF	TGTGCCAGCAGTTTAGAGCTGGGCGCAGGAGCTTTCTTT
TRBV24-1	.	.	TRBJ2-2	CATSTYTGELFF	TGTGCCACCAGTACCTACACCGGGGAGCTGTTTTTT
TRBV5-4	TRBD1	.	TRBJ1-3	CASSFQGVGNTIYF	TGTGCCAGCAGCTTTCAGGGGGTAGGAAACACCATATATTTT
TRBV6-2/TRBV6-3	TRBD1	.	TRBJ1-1	CASSYGEGATEAFF	TGTGCCAGCAGTTACGGAGAGGGGGCCACTGAAGCTTTCTTT
TRBV5-5	TRBD2	.	TRBJ2-5	CASSLAPAGGPETQYF	TGTGCCAGCAGCTTGGCCCCAGCGGGGGGGCCAGAGACCCAGTACTTC
TRBV7-2	.	once	TRBJ1-1	CASSLEEIQAFF	TGTGCCAGCAGCTTAGAGGAGATTCAAGCTTTCTTT
TRBV30	.	.	TRBJ1-2	CAWSSDNTNGYTF	TGTGCCTGGAGTTCTGACAATACAAATGGCTACACCTTC
TRBV6-2/TRBV6-3	.	.	TRBJ1-1	CASSYSGRGTEAFF	TGTGCCAGCAGTTACTCGGGGCGGGGCACTGAAGCTTTCTTT
TRBV7-6	.	.	TRBJ2-2	CASSPQVGSNTGELFF	TGTGCCAGCAGCCCCCAGGTCGGATCGAACACCGGGGAGCTGTTTTTT
TRBV24-1	.	.	TRBJ1-2	CLKIGGYTF	TGTCTGAAAATCGGGGGCTACACCTTC
TRBV2	.	.	TRBJ1-1	CASSLTAGGTEAFF	TGTGCCAGCAGTCTGACAGCGGGAGGCACTGAAGCTTTCTTT
TRBV27	TRBD2	.	TRBJ2-1	CASRTETSGGNEQFF	TGTGCCAGCAGGACAGAGACTAGCGGGGGCAATGAGCAGTTCTTC
TRBV9	.	once	TRBJ2-1	CASSRRGYNEQFF	TGTGCCAGCAGCAGACGGGGGTACAATGAGCAGTTCTTC
TRBV5-4	.	.	TRBJ1-2	CASSLDPDSYGYTF	TGTGCCAGCAGCTTGGATCCGGACAGCTATGGCTACACCTTC
TRBV6-2/TRBV6-3	TRBD2	once	TRBJ2-5	CASSPSGGGETQYF	TGTGCCAGCAGCCCTTCGGGGGGGGGAGAGACCCAGTACTTC
TRBV11-2	.	.	TRBJ1-2	CASSTPGAGKLYGYTF	TGTGCCAGCAGCACCCCTGGGGCGGGAAAATTATATGGCTACACCTTC
TRBV19	TRBD1	.	TRBJ2-6	CASATGVGANVLTF	TGTGCCAGCGCCACAGGGGTTGGAGCCAACGTCCTGACTTTC
TRBV7-2	TRBD1	.	TRBJ1-4	CASSPRLLDRGTNEKLFF	TGTGCCAGCAGCCCCCGACTGTTAGACAGGGGTACTAATGAAAAACTGTTTTTT
TRBV3-1/TRBV3-2	.	few	TRBJ1-5	CASSQGRDQPQHF	TGTGCCAGCAGCCAAGGTAGGGATCAGCCCCAGCATTTT
TRBV24-1	.	.	TRBJ2-3	CATSDLGYPQYF	TGTGCCACCAGTGACCTAGGGTATCCGCAGTATTTT
TRBV29-1	.	few	TRBJ2-2	CSARITGELFF	TGCAGCGCCCGAATCACCGGGGAGCTGTTTTTT
TRBV7-2	TRBD1	few	TRBJ2-1	CASSQDRGSYNEQFF	TGTGCCAGCAGTCAGGACAGGGGATCGTACAATGAGCAGTTCTTC
TRBV7-2	.	.	TRBJ1-5	CASSLESGPSGQPQHF	TGTGCCAGCAGCTTAGAGTCTGGACCCTCGGGTCAGCCCCAGCATTTT
TRBV11-3	TRBD2	.	TRBJ2-5	CASSLRISGSVETQYF	TGTGCCAGCAGCTTAAGGATTAGCGGGAGCGTTGAGACCCAGTACTTC
TRBV4-3	.	.	TRBJ1-3	CASSQDGQFSGNTIYF	TGCGCCAGCAGCCAAGATGGGCAGTTCTCTGGAAACACCATATATTTT
TRBV19	TRBD2	.	TRBJ2-3	CASSLLAGGTDTQYF	TGTGCCAGTAGTCTTCTAGCGGGGGGCACAGATACGCAGTATTTT
TRBV4-3	TRBD2	.	TRBJ2-1	CASSQDRGGGAVEQFF	TGCGCCAGCAGCCAAGATCGAGGCGGGGGGGCCGTTGAGCAGTTCTTC
TRBV7-9	.	once	TRBJ2-7	CASSPERVREQYF	TGTGCCAGCAGCCCTGAAAGGGTCCGCGAGCAGTACTTC
TRBV4-2	.	.	TRBJ1-5	CASSQESSQPQHF	TGTGCCAGCAGCCAAGAGTCGAGCCAGCCCCAGCATTTT
TRBV7-8	TRBD2	.	TRBJ2-2	CASSLVSGGLIIPGELFF	TGTGCCAGCAGCTTAGTGTCGGGGGGGCTTATAATCCCCGGGGAGCTGTTTTTT
TRBV5-1	TRBD1	once	TRBJ1-1	CASSSGQGDMNTEAFF	TGCGCCAGCAGCTCGGGACAGGGAGACATGAACACTGAAGCTTTCTTT
TRBV6-5	TRBD2	.	TRBJ2-7	CASSYRTSGSYEQYF	TGTGCCAGCAGTTACCGGACTAGCGGGAGCTACGAGCAGTACTTC
TRBV10-3	.	.	TRBJ2-7	CAISDVSYEQYF	TGTGCCATCAGTGACGTGAGCTACGAGCAGTACTTC
TRBV5-6	.	.	TRBJ2-7	CASSLAYEQYF	TGTGCCAGCAGCTTGGCCTACGAGCAGTACTTC
TRBV5-1	TRBD2	.	TRBJ2-1	CASSARGLAGDGEQFF	TGCGCCAGCAGCGCCCGGGGACTAGCGGGAGACGGTGAGCAGTTCTTC
TRBV7-2	TRBD1	.	TRBJ2-1	CASSPRTGGSEQFF	TGTGCCAGCAGCCCCCGGACAGGGGGCAGTGAGCAGTTCTTC
TRBV5-1	.	.	TRBJ2-1	CASSLVEKGRGEQFF	TGCGCCAGCAGCTTGGTAGAAAAGGGTCGAGGAGAGCAGTTCTTC
TRBV27	.	once	TRBJ1-6	CASSVSWNSPLHF	TGTGCCAGCAGTGTTTCGTGGAATTCACCCCTCCACTTT